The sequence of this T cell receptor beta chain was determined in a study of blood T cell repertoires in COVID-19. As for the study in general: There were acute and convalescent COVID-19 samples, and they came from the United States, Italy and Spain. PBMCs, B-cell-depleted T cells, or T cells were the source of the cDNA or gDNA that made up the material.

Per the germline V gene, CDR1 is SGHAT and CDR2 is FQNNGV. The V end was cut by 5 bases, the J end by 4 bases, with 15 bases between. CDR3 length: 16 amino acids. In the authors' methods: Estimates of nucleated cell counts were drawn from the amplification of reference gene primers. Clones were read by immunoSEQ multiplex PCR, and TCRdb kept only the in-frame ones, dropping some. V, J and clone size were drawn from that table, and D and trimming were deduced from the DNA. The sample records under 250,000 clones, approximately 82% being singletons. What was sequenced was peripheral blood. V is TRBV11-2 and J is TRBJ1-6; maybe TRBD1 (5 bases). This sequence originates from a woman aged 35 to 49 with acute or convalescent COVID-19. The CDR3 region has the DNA TGTGCCAGCAGCCCGTGGGAGGGGAATTATAATTCACCCCTCCACTTT. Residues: CASSPWEGNYNSPLHF.